The 20 T cell receptor beta chains presented below share a single source sample, sequenced in a study of blood T cell repertoires in COVID-19. The method was immunoSEQ multiplex PCR; TCRdb's version includes in-frame clones alone and lacks a portion of them. The table shows roughly 250,000 clones, with approximately 85% occurring only once. The sequenced sample was peripheral blood. The origin of the receptors is a man aged 35 to 55 with acute or convalescent COVID-19.

This chain's CDR3 is CASRRGQGAGGYTF. The CDR3 DNA is TGTGCCAGCAGAAGAGGACAGGGGGCAGGCGGCTACACCTTC. V and J are TRBV27 and TRBJ1-2, with 11 bases identical to TRBD1. Per germline, CDR1 MNHEY and CDR2 SMNVEV (reference sequence). This CDR3 comprises 14 residues. V lost 6 bases and J lost 8; bases outside the gene matches: 8.

The chain joins TRBV14 to TRBJ1-2; D gene ambiguous. The germline V gene has CDR1 SGHDN and CDR2 FVKESK. This CDR3 spans 14 amino acids. V shed 0 bases and J shed 8 bases, with 13 bases lying between them. This CDR3 reads CASSQDRGRGGYTF. CDR3 coding DNA: TGTGCCAGCAGCCAAGATCGGGGAAGAGGAGGCTACACCTTC.

The J gene is TRBJ2-7, the V gene TRBV6-5; 8 bases line up with TRBD2. There are 15 residues in the CDR3. Germline V gene data show CDR1 as MNHEY and CDR2 as SVGAGI. With 6 bases clipped from V and 3 bases from J, the junction kept 10 bases outside the gene matches. The CDR3 reads CASSPVAGNFYEQYF. Written as DNA, the CDR3 is TGTGCCAGCAGCCCCGTAGCGGGAAACTTCTACGAGCAGTACTTC.

The V gene is TRBV7-8, the J gene TRBJ1-2, with D possibly TRBD1 on 5 matching bases. Germline loops: CDR1 SGHVS, CDR2 FQNEAQ. V was trimmed by 8 bases and J by 3 bases, leaving 13 bases between them. This CDR3 has 13 amino acids. The CDR3 loop is CASQRDLHYGYTF. For the CDR3, the DNA is TGTGCCAGCCAGCGGGACTTACACTATGGCTACACCTTC. The entire variable domain, with the rest obtained from reference TRBV7-8 and TRBJ1-2, is as follows: GAGVSQSPRYKVAKRGQDVALRCDPISGHVSLFWYQQALGQGPEFLTYFQNEAQLDKSGLPSDRFFAERPEGSVSTLKIQRTQQEDSAVYLCASQRDLHYGYTFGSGTRLTVV.

The gene calls are TRBV7-2 and TRBJ1-5; D remains unclear. Trimming shortened V by 0 bases and J by 6 bases, and 6 bases separated the two germline ends. Germline V gene lookup returns CDR1 SGHTA and CDR2 FQGNSA. The CDR3 consists of 13 residues. CDR3 amino acids: CASSLALIQPQHF. The DNA for the CDR3 is TGTGCCAGCAGCTTAGCGCTAATTCAGCCCCAGCATTTT.

V usage is TRBV29-1 and J usage is TRBJ1-1; TRBD1 matches at 9 bases. The trim removed 5 bases at V and 4 bases at J, leaving 8 bases unmatched. The length of the CDR3 is 14 residues. The germline V gene has CDR1 SQVTM and CDR2 ANQGSEA. The CDR3 nucleotides read TGCAGCGTTCTACCGGACAGGGGAGGCACTGAAGCTTTCTTT. This gives the protein CSVLPDRGGTEAFF.

This chain joins TRBV5-1 and TRBJ2-3; no clear D. V was trimmed by 4 bases and J by 3 bases, leaving 9 bases between them. The CDR3 runs 13 residues. The germline V gene encodes CDR1 SGHRS and CDR2 YFSETQ. The DNA for the CDR3 is TGCGCCAGCAGCCCCTCCCGGACAGATACGCAGTATTTT. Encoded protein: CASSPSRTDTQYF.

The chain has TRBV6-1 and TRBJ1-2; 8 nucleotides align to TRBD1. Germline CDR1 and CDR2: MNHNS and SASEGT. V was pared by 5 bases and J by 4 bases, with 9 bases of the junction left unmatched. This CDR3 is built from 15 residues. DNA of the CDR3: TGTGCCAGCAGTATAATTCAGGGGGCTAGCTATGGCTACACCTTC. Its protein product is CASSIIQGASYGYTF.

The gene calls are TRBV7-3 and TRBJ1-2; tentatively, D is TRBD1 (6 bases). This CDR3 region has 13 residues. CDR1 is SGHTA, CDR2 FQGTGA, per germline. Between the trimmed V and J ends, which lost 4 bases and 8 bases, there was a span of 14 bases. CDR3 in amino acids: CASSSEDGTGYTF. The CDR3, as DNA: TGTGCCAGCAGCTCCGAGGACGGGACAGGCTACACCTTC.

V and J are TRBV27 and TRBJ1-6; TRBD1 is a possible D gene (6 bases). The CDR3 is made up of 15 amino acids. The germline V gene encodes CDR1 MNHEY and CDR2 SMNVEV (reference sequence). V lost 3 bases and J 7 bases, leaving 13 bases between the germline ends. CDR3 bases: TGTGCCAGCAGTTTTGGACAGCTCGAAAATTCACCCCTCCACTTT. Protein sequence: CASSFGQLENSPLHF.

The rearrangement links TRBV5-1 to TRBJ2-1, with 14 bases fitting TRBD2. This CDR3 is built from 17 residues. Trimming cost V 0 bases and J 16 bases; bases outside gene matches: 15. Germline V gives CDR1 SGHRS, CDR2 YFSETQ. CDR3 loop: CASSLEGLAGALVGKFF. CDR3 nucleotide sequence: TGCGCCAGCAGCTTGGAGGGACTAGCGGGGGCCCTGGTGGGAAAATTCTTC. Full variable domain (rest looked up from reference TRBV5-1 and TRBJ2-1): KAGVTQTPRYLIKTRGQQVTLSCSPISGHRSVSWYQQTPGQGLQFLFEYFSETQRNKGNFPGRFSGRQFSNSRSEMNVSTLELGDSALYLCASSLEGLAGALVGKFFGPGTRLTVL.

This chain uses TRBV5-4 with TRBJ2-1; 9 nucleotides match TRBD2. With 0 bases clipped from V and 3 bases from J, the junction kept 4 bases outside the gene matches. The length of the CDR3 is 16 residues. Germline V gene data show CDR1 as SGHNT and CDR2 as YYREEE (reference sequence). CDR3 coding DNA: TGTGCCAGCAGCTTGGTAGGGACTAGCCACTACAATGAGCAGTTCTTC. It is translated as CASSLVGTSHYNEQFF.

The J gene is TRBJ1-3, the V gene TRBV28; D call uncertain. Per the germline V gene, CDR1 is MDHEN and CDR2 is SYDVKM. Trimming pared 6 bases from V and 0 bases from J, leaving 9 bases between. The CDR3 consists of 14 residues. The CDR3 loop reads CASSLPGSGNTIYF. CDR3 in DNA: TGTGCCAGCAGCCTTCCAGGCTCTGGAAACACCATATATTTT. Combining the CDR3 with reference TRBV28 and TRBJ1-3 gives the whole variable domain DVKVTQSSRYLVKRTGEKVFLECVQDMDHENMFWYRQDPGLGLRLIYFSYDVKMKEKGDIPEGYSVSREKKERFSLILESASTNQTSMYLCASSLPGSGNTIYFGEGSWLTVV.

The chain carries TRBV18 and TRBJ1-1; 11 bases agree with TRBD1. This CDR3 spans 15 amino acids. In germline, CDR1 is KGHSH, CDR2 LQKENI. The J segment lost 5 bases and the V segment lost 4 bases, leaving 6 bases of the junction unmatched. The CDR3 coding sequence is TGTGCCAGCTCACTAGGACAGGGGGCAAGTACTGAAGCTTTCTTT. Translation gives CASSLGQGASTEAFF.

This clone has only one observation. This chain uses TRBV2 with TRBJ1-5; D is perhaps TRBD1 (5 bases). This CDR3 spans 14 amino acids. Per the germline V gene, CDR1 is SNHLY and CDR2 is FYNNEI. The V end lost 4 bases, the J end lost 5 bases, and 12 bases lay between the germline ends. The CDR3 region is CASSVVRGYQPQHF. The CDR3 DNA is TGTGCCAGCAGTGTCGTTCGGGGGTATCAGCCCCAGCATTTT.

The table lists this clone with a few counts. The chain recombines TRBV4-3 with TRBJ1-5; 8 nucleotides line up with TRBD1. The CDR3 contains 18 residues. V was clipped by 0 bases and J by 0 bases; unmatched bases: 7. CDR1 LGHNA and CDR2 YSLEER come from the germline V gene. CDR3 sequence: CASSQDSIQGASNQPQHF. The CDR3 region has the DNA TGCGCCAGCAGCCAAGATTCGATTCAGGGGGCTAGCAATCAGCCCCAGCATTTT.

V gene TRBV24-1 combines with J gene TRBJ2-6; unclear D gene. The germline V and J ends were trimmed by 7 bases and 3 bases, with 12 bases remaining between them. This CDR3 is 15 amino acids long. Germline V gives CDR1 KGHDR, CDR2 SFDVKD. The DNA of the CDR3 is TGTGCCACCAGGATGAACTTAGTTGGGGCCAACGTCCTGACTTTC. Translated: CATRMNLVGANVLTF.

This rearrangement joins TRBV19 to TRBJ1-3; possibly TRBD1 for D (6 bases). CDR1 is LNHDA, CDR2 SQIVND, per germline (reference sequence). CDR3 length: 15 residues. V was cut by 6 bases and J by 0 bases, with 12 bases left in between. CDR3: CASSDRKSSGNTIYF. In DNA form, the CDR3 reads TGTGCCAGTAGCGACAGGAAGAGCTCTGGAAACACCATATATTTT.

This chain connects TRBV28 to TRBJ1-6; 7 positions agree with TRBD1. Germline values: CDR1 MDHEN, CDR2 SYDVKM. The CDR3 loop spans 16 amino acids. V dropped 5 bases and J dropped 0; count of bases not matched to a gene: 4. The CDR3 region is CASSLTGSSYNSPLHF. The CDR3 DNA reads as TGTGCCAGCAGTCTGACAGGGAGCTCCTATAATTCACCCCTCCACTTT.

The chain carries TRBV30 and TRBJ1-2; D perhaps matches TRBD1 (5 bases). The ends were cut back, 4 bases at V and 9 bases at J, with 24 bases in the middle. Germline assignment: CDR1 GTSNPN and CDR2 SVGIG (reference sequence). CDR3 length equals 15 residues. CDR3 in amino acids: CAWTTNTGRVGSYTF. The CDR3 coding sequence is TGTGCCTGGACCACAAACACCGGCAGGGTGGGCAGCTACACCTTC.